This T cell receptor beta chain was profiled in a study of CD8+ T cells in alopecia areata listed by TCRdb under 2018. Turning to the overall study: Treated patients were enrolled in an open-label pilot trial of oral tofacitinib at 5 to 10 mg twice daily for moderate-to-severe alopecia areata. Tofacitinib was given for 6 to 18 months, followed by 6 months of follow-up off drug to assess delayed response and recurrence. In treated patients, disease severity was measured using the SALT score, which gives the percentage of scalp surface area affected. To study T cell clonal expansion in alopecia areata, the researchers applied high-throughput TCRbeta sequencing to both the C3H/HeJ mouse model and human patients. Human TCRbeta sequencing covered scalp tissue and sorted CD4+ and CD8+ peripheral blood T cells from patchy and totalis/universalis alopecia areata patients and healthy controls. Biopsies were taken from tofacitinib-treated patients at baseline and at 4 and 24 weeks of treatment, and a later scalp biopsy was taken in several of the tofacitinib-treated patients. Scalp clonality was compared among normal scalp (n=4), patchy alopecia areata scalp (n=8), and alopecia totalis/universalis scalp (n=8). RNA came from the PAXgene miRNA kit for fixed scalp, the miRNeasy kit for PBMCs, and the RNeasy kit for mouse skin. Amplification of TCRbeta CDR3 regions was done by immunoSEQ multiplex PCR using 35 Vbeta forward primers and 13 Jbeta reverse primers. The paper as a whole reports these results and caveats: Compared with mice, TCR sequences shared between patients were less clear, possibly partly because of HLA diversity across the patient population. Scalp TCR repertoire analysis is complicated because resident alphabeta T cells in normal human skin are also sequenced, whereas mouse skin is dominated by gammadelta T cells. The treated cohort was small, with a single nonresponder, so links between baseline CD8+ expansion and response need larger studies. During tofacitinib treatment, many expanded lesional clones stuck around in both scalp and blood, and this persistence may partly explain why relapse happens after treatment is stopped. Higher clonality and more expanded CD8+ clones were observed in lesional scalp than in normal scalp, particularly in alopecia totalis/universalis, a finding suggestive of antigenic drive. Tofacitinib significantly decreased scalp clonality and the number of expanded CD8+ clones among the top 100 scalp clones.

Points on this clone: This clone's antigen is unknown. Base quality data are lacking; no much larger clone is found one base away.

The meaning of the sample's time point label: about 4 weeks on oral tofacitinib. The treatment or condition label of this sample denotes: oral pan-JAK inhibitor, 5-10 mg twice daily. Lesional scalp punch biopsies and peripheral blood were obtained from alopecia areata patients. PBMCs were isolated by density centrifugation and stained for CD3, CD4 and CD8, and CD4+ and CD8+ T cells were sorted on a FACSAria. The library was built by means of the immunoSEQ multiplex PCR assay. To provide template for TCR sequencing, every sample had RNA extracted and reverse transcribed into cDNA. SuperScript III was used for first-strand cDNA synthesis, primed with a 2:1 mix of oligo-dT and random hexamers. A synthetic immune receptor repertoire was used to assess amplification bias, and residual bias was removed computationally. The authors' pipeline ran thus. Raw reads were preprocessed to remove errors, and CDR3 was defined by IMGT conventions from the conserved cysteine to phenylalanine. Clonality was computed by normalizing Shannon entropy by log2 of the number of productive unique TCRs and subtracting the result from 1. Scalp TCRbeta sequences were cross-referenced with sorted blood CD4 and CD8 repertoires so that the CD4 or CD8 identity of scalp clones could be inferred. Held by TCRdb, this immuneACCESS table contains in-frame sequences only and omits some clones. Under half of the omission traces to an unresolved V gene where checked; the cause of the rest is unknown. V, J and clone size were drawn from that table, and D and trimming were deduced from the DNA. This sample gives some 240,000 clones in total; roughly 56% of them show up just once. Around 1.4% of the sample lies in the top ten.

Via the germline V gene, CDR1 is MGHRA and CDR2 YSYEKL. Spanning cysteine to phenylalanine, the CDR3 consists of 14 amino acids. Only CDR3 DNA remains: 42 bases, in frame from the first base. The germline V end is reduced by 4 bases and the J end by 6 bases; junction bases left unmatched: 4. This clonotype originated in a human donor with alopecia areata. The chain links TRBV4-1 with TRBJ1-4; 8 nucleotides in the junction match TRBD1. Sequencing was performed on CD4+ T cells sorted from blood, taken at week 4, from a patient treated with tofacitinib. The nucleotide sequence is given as TGCGCCAGCAGCCCCCCAGGGGGCTATGAAAAACTGTTTTTT. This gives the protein CASSPPGGYEKLFF.